One and the same sample provided the 32 T cell receptor beta chains below, sequenced in a study of identical twins. TCRdb reprocessed the 5' RACE reads via MiXCR and lists one record per CDR3 protein. The sample yields under 400,000 distinct CDR3 sequences, around 9.7% seen once. Sample: naive T cells sorted from blood. The receptors originated from a woman in her 50s in good health.

The V call is TRBV5-1, the J call TRBJ2-4; possibly TRBD2 for D (6 bases). Germline loops: CDR1 SGHRS, CDR2 YFSETQ. The CDR3 runs to 15 residues. V shed 4 bases and J shed 9 bases, with 20 bases lying between them. The CDR3: CASSAPGTGPGIQYF. CDR3 nucleotide sequence: TGCGCCAGCAGCGCGCCCGGGACTGGCCCCGGCATTCAGTACTTC.

The sample holds a few counts of this clonotype. The V call is TRBV6-5, the J call TRBJ2-1, with TRBD2 matching over 13 bases. V dropped 6 bases and J dropped 9; count of bases not matched to a gene: 8. The CDR3 extends over 15 amino acids. CDR1 and CDR2 from the germline V gene are MNHEY and SVGAGI. This CDR3 reads CASSSLAGGPGEQFF. The DNA for the CDR3 is TGTGCCAGCAGCTCACTAGCGGGAGGGCCGGGTGAGCAGTTCTTC.

V usage is TRBV4-1 and J usage is TRBJ2-1; D perhaps matches TRBD2 (6 bases). CDR1 is MGHRA and CDR2 is YSYEKL in the germline V gene. V lost 1 base, J lost 2 bases, and 15 bases lay in between. The CDR3 runs 17 residues. The CDR3 loop reads CASSQGTTSLPYNEQFF. CDR3 in DNA: TGCGCCAGCAGCCAAGGGACCACTAGCCTCCCCTACAATGAGCAGTTCTTC.

There are a few counts of this clonotype. J is TRBJ2-5 and V is TRBV5-1; 10 positions match TRBD2. The V segment lost 7 bases and the J segment 4 bases; nucleotides outside the gene matches: 13. Per the germline V gene, CDR1 is SGHRS and CDR2 is YFSETQ. This CDR3 contains 16 residues. DNA of the CDR3: TGCGCCAGCTGGCCCAACGCAGCGGGAGGGGGAGAGACCCAGTACTTC. This sequence encodes CASWPNAAGGGETQYF. Together with reference TRBV5-1 and TRBJ2-5, the CDR3 gives the full variable domain: KAGVTQTPRYLIKTRGQQVTLSCSPISGHRSVSWYQQTPGQGLQFLFEYFSETQRNKGNFPGRFSGRQFSNSRSEMNVSTLELGDSALYLCASWPNAAGGGETQYFGPGTRLLVL.

This clonotype appeared a few times. This sequence joins TRBV24-1 and TRBJ2-1; 8 nucleotides agree with TRBD2. This CDR3 spans 15 amino acids. V shed 8 bases, J shed 5 bases, and the junction held 10 bases outside the gene matches. From germline, CDR1 is KGHDR and CDR2 SFDVKD. The CDR3 coding sequence is TGTGCCACCACCCAGACTAGCGAAGAACACAATGAGCAGTTCTTC. Encoded protein: CATTQTSEEHNEQFF.

This clonotype showed up just a few times. The CDR3 here is CATSDYTGTGVIDTQYF. CDR3 nucleotides: TGTGCCACCAGTGATTATACCGGGACAGGGGTTATAGATACGCAGTATTTT. The genes are TRBV24-1 and TRBJ2-3; the match to TRBD1 covers 10 bases. The CDR3 contains 17 residues. Per the germline V gene, CDR1 is KGHDR and CDR2 is SFDVKD. The junction had 9 bases not matched to a gene; V was cut back by 2 bases and J by 5 bases.

This sequence joins TRBV5-1 and TRBJ2-3; a possible D gene is TRBD1 (5 bases). CDR3 size: 16 residues. V lost 3 bases and J lost 3, with 17 bases in between. Germline V gene lookup returns CDR1 SGHRS and CDR2 YFSETQ. CDR3 sequence: CASSSPLQEWTDTQYF. CDR3 coding DNA: TGCGCCAGCAGCTCCCCCCTACAGGAGTGGACAGATACGCAGTATTTT.

In its sample, this clonotype was seen a few times. The chain links TRBV6-5 to TRBJ2-1; D gene unclear. V was trimmed by 5 bases and J by 6 bases, leaving 5 bases between them. This CDR3 is 11 amino acids long. Germline values: CDR1 MNHEY, CDR2 SVGAGI. This CDR3 reads CASSTPNEQFF. CDR3 bases: TGTGCCAGCAGTACCCCCAATGAGCAGTTCTTC.

J is TRBJ1-5 and V is TRBV2; weak D call: TRBD1 (6 bases). Germline V gene lookup returns CDR1 SNHLY and CDR2 FYNNEI. CDR3 length: 13 residues. Trimming removed 8 bases from V and 0 bases from J, with 8 bases in between. In DNA, the CDR3 is TGTGCCAGCGGGGGCATTAGCAATCAGCCCCAGCATTTT. This translates into CASGGISNQPQHF.

The table lists this clonotype with a count of one. The CDR3 is CASSPGESREFF. CDR3 nucleotide sequence: TGTGCCAGCTCCCCTGGGGAGTCGAGGGAGTTCTTC. The chain has TRBV12-3 or TRBV12-4 and TRBJ2-1, with D perhaps matching TRBD2 (5 bases). V lost 8 bases and J lost 14, with 19 bases in between. The CDR3 is 12 amino acids.

This clonotype came up many times. The V gene is TRBV24-1, the J gene TRBJ2-5; weak D call: TRBD1 (5 bases). Germline-derived CDR1 and CDR2 are KGHDR and SFDVKD. Trimming took 4 bases from V and 5 from J, leaving 19 bases between them. This CDR3 is built from 16 residues. The CDR3, as DNA: TGTGCCACCAGTGACGCAAAAAGGGGCCAGGGTGAGACCCAGTACTTC. Amino acids: CATSDAKRGQGETQYF.

This clonotype was seen repeatedly, ten times or more. The chain recombines TRBV20-1 with TRBJ2-3, with 10 bases that match TRBD2. The CDR3 sequence is 16 residues long. Germline CDR1 reads DFQATT; CDR2 reads SNEGSKA (reference sequence). V was pared by 6 bases and J by 10 bases, with 19 bases of the junction left unmatched. The DNA of the CDR3 is TGCAGTGCGTCCTGGGGAAGACTAGCGGGTACCCTTGCGCAGTATTTT. Encoded protein: CSASWGRLAGTLAQYF.

This clonotype has only a few counts. This chain uses TRBV14 with TRBJ2-1; no reliable D call. CDR1 and CDR2 from the germline V gene are SGHDN and FVKESK. V was trimmed by 0 bases and J by 2 bases, leaving 8 bases between them. CDR3 length: 15 amino acids. CDR3: CASSQDINPYNEQFF. The CDR3 DNA reads as TGTGCCAGCAGCCAAGATATCAACCCCTACAATGAGCAGTTCTTC.

This clonotype showed up many times. The chain couples TRBV29-1 to TRBJ1-1; tentatively, D is TRBD1 (5 bases). The CDR3 spans 13 residues. The V and J ends lost 6 bases and 1 base respectively, with 12 bases between them. From germline, CDR1 is SQVTM and CDR2 ANQGSEA. Written as DNA, the CDR3 is TGCAGCGTGGCCGGGACGGCGAACACTGAAGCTTTCTTT. Its protein is CSVAGTANTEAFF.

This clonotype was counted only a few times. V gene TRBV7-3 combines with J gene TRBJ2-2; a weak D match, TRBD1 (6 bases). The germline V gene has CDR1 SGHTA and CDR2 FQGTGA. CDR3 size: 16 residues. Between the trimmed V and J ends, which lost 0 bases and 5 bases, there was a span of 13 bases. The CDR3 DNA follows: TGTGCCAGCAGCTTAACTGGGCCCACAGGGACCGGGGAGCTGTTTTTT. It codes for CASSLTGPTGTGELFF.

This clonotype was recorded once. This clone may be a read error of a much larger clone one base away. V usage is TRBV12-3 or TRBV12-4 and J usage is TRBJ2-2; D ambiguous. CDR3 length equals 12 residues. Trimming shortened V by 6 bases and J by 6 bases, and 8 bases separated the two germline ends. As DNA, the CDR3 is TGTGCCAGCAGCCCGTCGCCCGGGGAGCTGTTTTTT. Translated: CASSPSPGELFF.

In DNA, the CDR3 is TGTGCCAGCAGCTTTTACCCCGGACCGTCCTACGAGCAGTACTTC. This translates into CASSFYPGPSYEQYF. The V gene is TRBV11-2, the J gene TRBJ2-7, with D unclear. CDR3 length equals 15 residues. The V gene's germline CDR1 is SGHAT and CDR2 FQNNGV. V was pared by 3 bases and J by 1 base, with 13 bases between.

The chain recombines TRBV29-1 with TRBJ2-7; 8 bases line up with TRBD1. The V and J ends lost 6 bases and 11 bases, in that order; junction bases with no gene match: 12. This CDR3 is 12 amino acids long. Looked up from germline, CDR1 is SQVTM and CDR2 is ANQGSEA. CDR3 residues: CSVPGTGAREYF. DNA of the CDR3: TGCAGCGTCCCCGGGACAGGCGCACGGGAGTACTTC.

The table lists this clonotype with many counts. The chain couples TRBV12-3 or TRBV12-4 to TRBJ2-7; D is uncertain. Trimming pared 6 bases from V and 2 bases from J, leaving 5 bases between. This CDR3 region has 11 residues. The CDR3 DNA reads TGTGCCAGCAGCCGTACCTACGAGCAGTACTTC. It translates to CASSRTYEQYF.

This clonotype was counted between two and nine times. The chain has TRBV19 and TRBJ2-1; 7 bases are a match to TRBD1. This CDR3 has 13 residues. The ends lost 6 bases at V and 6 bases at J; junction bases unmatched: 5. The V gene's germline CDR1 is LNHDA and CDR2 SQIVND (reference sequence). The CDR3 sequence: CASRPGQINEQFF. Here the CDR3 DNA reads TGTGCCAGTAGGCCGGGACAGATCAATGAGCAGTTCTTC.

V gene TRBV5-1 combines with J gene TRBJ2-7; 7 nucleotides align to TRBD1. The CDR3 spans 16 residues. The germline V gene has CDR1 SGHRS and CDR2 YFSETQ. V lost 1 base to trimming and J lost 2 bases; unmatched junction nucleotides: 9. The CDR3 loop is CASSLTPGQSTYEQYV. DNA of the CDR3: TGCGCCAGCAGCTTGACACCGGGACAGAGTACCTACGAGCAGTACGTC.

The chain uses TRBV11-3 and TRBJ2-2; D remains unclear. V was trimmed by 2 bases and J by 9 bases, leaving 7 bases between them. The CDR3 runs 12 residues. Germline V gene lookup returns CDR1 SGHNT and CDR2 YENEEA. CDR3 DNA sequence: TGTGCCAGCAGCTTAATCGACCGGGAGCTGTTTTTT. Encoded protein: CASSLIDRELFF.

There are a few counts of this clonotype. The rearrangement joins TRBV25-1 to TRBJ2-7; TRBD2 matches 8 bases. In germline, CDR1 is MGHDK, CDR2 SYGVNS. Trimming took 4 bases from V and 4 from J; bases not matched to a gene: 12. The CDR3 is 16 amino acids. The CDR3 region has the DNA TGTGCCAGCAGTGTTGGCTTCGGACTAGCTGAATACGAGCAGTACTTC. It specifies CASSVGFGLAEYEQYF.

This clonotype was counted only a few times. V usage is TRBV10-2 and J usage is TRBJ2-1; D gene uncertain. Trimming shortened V by 6 bases and J by 8 bases, and 23 bases separated the two germline ends. In germline, CDR1 is WSHSY, CDR2 SAAADI. The CDR3 spans 16 residues. The CDR3 is CASRFFGSRDNDEQFF. CDR3 bases: TGCGCCAGCAGATTCTTCGGGTCTCGAGACAATGATGAGCAGTTCTTC.

CDR3 nucleotide sequence: TGTGCCAGCAGCCAAGTCGAGCCCGGGGAGCTGTTTTTT. It translates to CASSQVEPGELFF. The chain links TRBV3-1 to TRBJ2-2; D unclear. The CDR3 contains 13 residues. The germline V gene encodes CDR1 LGHDT and CDR2 YNNKEL (reference sequence). V shed 1 base and J shed 6 bases, with 6 bases lying between them. Variable domain in full (rest from reference TRBV3-1 and TRBJ2-2): DTAVSQTPKYLVTQMGNDKSIKCEQNLGHDTMYWYKQDSKKFLKIMFSYNNKELIINETVPNRFSPKSPDKAHLNLHINSLELGDSAVYFCASSQVEPGELFFGEGSRLTVL.

This clonotype was seen many times. An end of the junction does not agree with germline; a read error may underlie this. The CDR3 is CASSPLAYQETQYF. CDR3 bases: TGCGCCAGCAGCCCTCTAGCGTACCAAGAGACCCAGTACTTC. J is TRBJ2-5 and V is TRBV7-9; D might be TRBD2 (6 bases). CDR1 SEHNR and CDR2 FQNEAQ come from the germline V gene (reference sequence). The CDR3 covers 14 residues.

There are many counts of this clonotype. V gene TRBV6-6 combines with J gene TRBJ2-3, with D unclear. V lost 4 bases and J 0 bases, leaving 8 bases between the germline ends. The CDR3 contains 14 residues. Germline V gene sequence: CDR1 MNHNY, CDR2 SVGAGI (reference sequence). The CDR3 spells CASSWDTSTDTQYF. Written as DNA, the CDR3 is TGTGCCAGCAGTTGGGATACTAGCACAGATACGCAGTATTTT.

This clonotype was counted between two and nine times. The chain has TRBV20-1 and TRBJ2-7, with 11 bases fitting TRBD2. The germline V gene encodes CDR1 DFQATT and CDR2 SNEGSKA (reference sequence). V lost 1 base, J lost 4 bases, and 3 bases stayed unmatched. The CDR3 consists of 14 residues. CDR3 loop: CSARGSSGRYEQYF. The CDR3 nucleotides are TGCAGTGCTAGAGGTTCTAGCGGGAGGTACGAGCAGTACTTC.

The J gene is TRBJ1-1, the V gene TRBV25-1; D gene ambiguous. CDR1 is MGHDK and CDR2 is SYGVNS in the germline V gene. Trimming took 7 bases from V and 5 from J, leaving 14 bases between them. This CDR3 spans 13 amino acids. For the CDR3, the DNA is TGTGCCAGCAAGTTCTCGACACGGACTGAAGCTTTCTTT. Encoded protein: CASKFSTRTEAFF.

The genes are TRBV7-9 and TRBJ2-1; 9 bases match TRBD1. The CDR3 is made up of 16 amino acids. Germline CDR1 reads SEHNR; CDR2 reads FQNEAQ (reference sequence). Unmatched junction bases numbered 11, after V lost 3 bases and J lost 8 bases. In DNA, the CDR3 is TGTGCCAGCAGCTTCCCCCTGGGACAGGGAAAATATGAGCAGTTCTTC. This translates into CASSFPLGQGKYEQFF.

The V and J genes are TRBV24-1 and TRBJ2-5; 7 bases match TRBD2. CDR1 is KGHDR, CDR2 SFDVKD, per germline. The CDR3 has 14 residues. Trimming at V came to 3 bases and at J to 4 bases, leaving 4 bases not matched to a gene. The DNA of the CDR3 is TGTGCCACCAGTGATGCGGGGAGGGGAGAGACCCAGTACTTC. Its translation: CATSDAGRGETQYF.

This clonotype showed up many times. This sequence joins TRBV4-1 and TRBJ2-7, with D perhaps matching TRBD2 (5 bases). This CDR3 has 13 amino acids. The V gene's germline CDR1 is MGHRA and CDR2 YSYEKL. Trimming left V 1 base short and J 12 bases short, with 16 bases between. CDR3 sequence reads: CASSQAPSSGGYF. CDR3 nucleotides: TGCGCCAGCAGCCAAGCCCCTAGCTCGGGTGGGTACTTC.